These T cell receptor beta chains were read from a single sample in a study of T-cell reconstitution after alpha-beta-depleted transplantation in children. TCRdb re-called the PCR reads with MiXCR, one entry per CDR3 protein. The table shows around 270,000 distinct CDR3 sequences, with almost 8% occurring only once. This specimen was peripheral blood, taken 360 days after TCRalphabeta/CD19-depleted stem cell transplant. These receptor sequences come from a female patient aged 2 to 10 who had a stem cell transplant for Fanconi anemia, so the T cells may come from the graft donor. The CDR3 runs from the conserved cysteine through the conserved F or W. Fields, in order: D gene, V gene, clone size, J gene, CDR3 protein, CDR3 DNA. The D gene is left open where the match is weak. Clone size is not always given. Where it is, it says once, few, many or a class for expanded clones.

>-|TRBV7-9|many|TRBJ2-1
CASSFIDNEQFF
TGTGCCAGCAGCTTTATTGACAATGAGCAGTTCTTC
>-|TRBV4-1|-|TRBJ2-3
CASSQARLGFSTDTQYF
TGCGCCAGCAGCCAAGCCAGACTAGGGTTTAGCACAGATACGCAGTATTTT
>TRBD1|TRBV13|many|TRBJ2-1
CASSSTGMGSYNEQFF
TGTGCCAGCAGCTCGACAGGGATGGGCTCCTACAATGAGCAGTTCTTC
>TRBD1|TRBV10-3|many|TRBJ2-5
CAISQGAYETQYF
TGTGCCATCAGTCAGGGGGCTTATGAGACCCAGTACTTC
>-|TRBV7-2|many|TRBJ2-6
CASSLGGVRGANVLTF
TGTGCCAGCAGCTTAGGTGGGGTTCGTGGGGCCAACGTCCTGACTTTC
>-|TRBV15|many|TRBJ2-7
CATSRAPQGRYEQYF
TGTGCCACCAGCAGAGCTCCGCAGGGGCGTTACGAGCAGTACTTC
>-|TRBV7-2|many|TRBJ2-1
CASSFSTSGYNEQFF
TGTGCCAGCAGCTTTTCAACTAGTGGGTACAATGAGCAGTTCTTC
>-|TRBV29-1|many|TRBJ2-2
CSAAPTMNTGELFF
TGCAGCGCCGCGCCCACAATGAACACCGGGGAGCTGTTTTTT
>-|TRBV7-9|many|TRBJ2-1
CASSTTGLPISYNEQFF
TGTGCCAGCAGCACTACGGGACTGCCGATCTCCTACAATGAGCAGTTCTTC
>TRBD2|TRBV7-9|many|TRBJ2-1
CASSLSGAEQFF
TGTGCCAGCAGCCTTAGCGGGGCAGAGCAGTTCTTC
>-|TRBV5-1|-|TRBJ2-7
CASRADVTTYEQYF
TGCGCCAGCAGGGCGGATGTCACTACTTACGAGCAGTACTTC
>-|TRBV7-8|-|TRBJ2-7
CASSLGSWLEQYF
TGTGCCAGCAGCTTAGGGTCCTGGCTCGAGCAGTACTTC
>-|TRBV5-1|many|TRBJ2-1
CASSPVPGRNEQFF
TGCGCCAGCAGCCCGGTCCCGGGGCGGAATGAGCAGTTCTTC
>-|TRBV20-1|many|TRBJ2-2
CSARLATGELFF
TGCAGTGCTAGATTAGCAACCGGGGAGCTGTTTTTT
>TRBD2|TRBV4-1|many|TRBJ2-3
CASRKLAGQELYTDTQYF
TGCGCCAGCAGAAAACTAGCGGGGCAAGAGCTATACACAGATACGCAGTATTTT
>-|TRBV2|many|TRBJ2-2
CASYRGPNTGELFF
TGTGCCTCCTATAGGGGCCCGAACACCGGGGAGCTGTTTTTT
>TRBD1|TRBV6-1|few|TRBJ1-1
CASSTQQGLITEAFF
TGTGCCAGCAGTACGCAACAGGGGCTCATCACTGAAGCTTTCTTT